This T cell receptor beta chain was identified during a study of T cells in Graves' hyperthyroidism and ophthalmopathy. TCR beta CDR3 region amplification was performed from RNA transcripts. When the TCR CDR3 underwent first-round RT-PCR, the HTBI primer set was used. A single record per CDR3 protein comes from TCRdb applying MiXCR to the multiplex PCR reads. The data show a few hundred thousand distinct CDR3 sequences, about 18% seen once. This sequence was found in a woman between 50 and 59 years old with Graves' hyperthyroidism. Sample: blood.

The CDR3 loop reads CASSPAGITEAFF. DNA of the CDR3: TGTGCCAGCAGCCCGGCCGGGATCACTGAAGCTTTCTTT. V usage is TRBV7-3 and J usage is TRBJ1-1; D gene unclear. Trimming took off 5 bases at V and 4 bases at J, with 11 bases between the two ends. Germline V gene sequence: CDR1 SGHTA, CDR2 FQGTGA. The CDR3 is 13 residues long.